This TCR beta chain was obtained from a study of radiotherapy plus CTLA-4 blockade in lung cancer. Overall study findings and caveats: In blood, tumor-derived TCR clones expanded after radiotherapy plus ipilimumab. With interferon-beta, early dynamics of blood T cell clones were reported to best predict response.

The germline V gene encodes CDR1 MDHEN and CDR2 SYDVKM. After removal of 6 bases from V and 1 base from J, the junction contained 7 bases not matched to a gene. This CDR3 is built from 15 residues. Some clones are missing from TCRdb's copy, which holds only in-frame ones; the method was immunoSEQ multiplex PCR. The sample yields around 100,000 clones, approximately 74% seen once. Note on this clone: Its antigen is unknown.

The starting material was peripheral blood, obtained from a patient treated with radiotherapy plus ipilimumab. This chain joins TRBV28 and TRBJ2-7; TRBD2 agrees at 9 bases. This receptor was taken from a human donor with non-small cell lung cancer who had a partial response to radiotherapy plus ipilimumab. Some clones in this sample may be carry-over from other donors' samples. The CDR3 bases are TGTGCCAGCAGCTCACTGGGACTAGCTTCCTACGAGCAGTACTTC. Its protein product is CASSSLGLASYEQYF.